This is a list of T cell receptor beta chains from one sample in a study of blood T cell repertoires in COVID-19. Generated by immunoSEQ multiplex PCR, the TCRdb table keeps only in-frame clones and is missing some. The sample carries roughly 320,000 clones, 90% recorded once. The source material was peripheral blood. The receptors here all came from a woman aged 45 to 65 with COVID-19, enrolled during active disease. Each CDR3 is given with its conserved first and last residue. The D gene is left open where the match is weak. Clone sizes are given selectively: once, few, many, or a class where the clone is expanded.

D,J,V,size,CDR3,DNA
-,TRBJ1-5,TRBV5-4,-,CASSLYNSNQPQHF,TGTGCCAGCAGCTTGTACAATAGCAATCAGCCCCAGCATTTT
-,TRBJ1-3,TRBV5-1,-,CASSLGGSGNTIYF,TGCGCCAGCAGCTTGGGAGGCTCTGGAAACACCATATATTTT
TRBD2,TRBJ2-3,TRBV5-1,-,CASSLVASGIVTQYF,TGCGCCAGCAGCTTGGTAGCGAGCGGGATAGTTACGCAGTATTTT
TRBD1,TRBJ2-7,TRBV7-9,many,CASSFGQGTYEQYF,TGTGCCAGCAGCTTCGGACAGGGAACCTACGAGCAGTACTTC
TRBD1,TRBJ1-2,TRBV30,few,CAGLQGAHRGYTF,TGTGCCGGACTACAGGGGGCCCATCGTGGCTACACCTTC
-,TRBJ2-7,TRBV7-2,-,CASSLAWETRYEQYF,TGTGCCAGCAGCTTAGCTTGGGAGACCCGCTACGAGCAGTACTTC
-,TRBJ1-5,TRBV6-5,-,CASSRREDNQPQHF,TGTGCCAGCAGCCGCCGGGAGGACAATCAGCCCCAGCATTTT
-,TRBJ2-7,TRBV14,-,CASNTQGHVGEQYF,TGTGCCAGCAACACACAGGGTCATGTGGGCGAGCAGTACTTC
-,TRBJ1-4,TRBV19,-,CASSEGRGLSNEKLFF,TGTGCCAGTAGTGAAGGGCGAGGGTTGTCTAATGAAAAACTGTTTTTT
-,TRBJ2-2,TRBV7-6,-,CASSLATGGAGELFF,TGTGCCAGCAGCTTAGCAACCGGGGGAGCCGGGGAGCTGTTTTTT
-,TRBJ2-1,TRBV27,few,CASSLSEGYNEQFF,TGTGCCAGCAGTTTATCGGAGGGCTACAATGAGCAGTTCTTC
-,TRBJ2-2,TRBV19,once,CASRPHGGTRNTGELFF,TGTGCCAGTAGACCCCACGGGGGGACACGGAACACCGGGGAGCTGTTTTTT
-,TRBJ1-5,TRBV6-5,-,CASRTGSSGNQPQHF,TGTGCCAGCAGAACAGGGTCGTCGGGCAATCAGCCCCAGCATTTT
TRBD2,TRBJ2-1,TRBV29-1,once,CSDAVASGIYNEQFF,TGCAGCGACGCCGTAGCTAGCGGTATTTACAATGAGCAGTTCTTC
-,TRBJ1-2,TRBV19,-,CASSIAGANYGYTF,TGTGCCAGTAGTATAGCCGGGGCTAACTATGGCTACACCTTC
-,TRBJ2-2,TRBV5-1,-,CASSLPSAVNTGELFF,TGCGCCAGCAGCTTGCCCAGTGCCGTTAACACCGGGGAGCTGTTTTTT
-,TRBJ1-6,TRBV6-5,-,CASSLKRSSYNSPLHF,TGTGCCAGCAGTTTAAAGAGGAGCTCCTATAATTCACCCCTCCACTTT
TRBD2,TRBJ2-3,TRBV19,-,CASTRLAASTDTQYF,TGTGCCAGTACTAGACTAGCGGCTAGCACAGATACGCAGTATTTT
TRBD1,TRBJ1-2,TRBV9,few,CASSVGQGASGYTF,TGTGCCAGCAGCGTAGGGCAGGGGGCCTCTGGCTACACCTTC
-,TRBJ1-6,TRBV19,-,CASSGGPSYPLHF,TGTGCCAGTAGCGGGGGACCTAGTTATCCCCTCCACTTT
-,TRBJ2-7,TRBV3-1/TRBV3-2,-,CASSLSNGVYEQYF,TGTGCCAGCAGCCTCTCTAATGGAGTCTACGAGCAGTACTTC
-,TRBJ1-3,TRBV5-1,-,CASSLQSSGNTIYF,TGCGCCAGCAGCTTACAGAGCTCTGGAAACACCATATATTTT
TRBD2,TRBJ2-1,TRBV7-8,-,CASSPQGLDPNEQFF,TGTGCCAGCAGCCCACAGGGACTAGATCCCAATGAGCAGTTCTTC
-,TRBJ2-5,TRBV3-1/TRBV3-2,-,CASSQAAVRETQYF,TGTGCCAGCAGCCAAGCAGCGGTCCGGGAGACCCAGTACTTC
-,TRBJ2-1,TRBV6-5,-,CASATSLFEQFF,TGTGCCAGCGCGACTAGTTTATTTGAGCAGTTCTTC
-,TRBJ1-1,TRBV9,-,CASSAPGSLPTFF,TGTGCCAGCAGCGCGCCGGGATCCCTGCCTACTTTCTTT
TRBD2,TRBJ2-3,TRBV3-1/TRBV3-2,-,CASSQETGASGRARSDTQYF,TGTGCCAGCAGCCAAGAGACAGGGGCGAGCGGGAGGGCCAGGTCAGATACGCAGTATTTT
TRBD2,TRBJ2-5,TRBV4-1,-,CASSQVPELAGLYQETQYF,TGCGCCAGCAGCCAAGTCCCGGAACTAGCGGGTCTGTACCAAGAGACCCAGTACTTC
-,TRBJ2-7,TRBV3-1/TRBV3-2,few,CASSQDTQAREQYF,TGTGCCAGCAGCCAAGATACCCAGGCGCGCGAGCAGTACTTC
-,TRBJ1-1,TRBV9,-,CASSPLRNTEAFF,TGTGCCAGCAGCCCGTTGAGGAACACTGAAGCTTTCTTT
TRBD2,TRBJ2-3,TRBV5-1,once,CASSRGLAGDTDTQYF,TGCGCCAGCAGCCGGGGACTAGCGGGAGACACAGATACGCAGTATTTT
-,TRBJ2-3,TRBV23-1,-,CAYWGQSGRITNTDTQYF,TGCGCCTACTGGGGACAGAGCGGGCGAATAACAAACACAGATACGCAGTATTTT
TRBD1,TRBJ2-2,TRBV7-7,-,CASSLGQGVNTGELFF,TGTGCTAGCAGCTTAGGACAGGGGGTTAACACCGGGGAGCTGTTTTTT
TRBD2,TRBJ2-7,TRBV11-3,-,CASSLLGGVAGAYEQYF,TGTGCCAGCAGCTTATTAGGCGGCGTAGCGGGAGCCTACGAGCAGTACTTC
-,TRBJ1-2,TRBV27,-,CASSISGHYGYTF,TGTGCCAGCAGCATTAGCGGACACTATGGCTACACCTTC
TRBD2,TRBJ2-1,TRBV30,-,CAWMAGGPYNEQFF,TGTGCCTGGATGGCGGGAGGTCCCTACAATGAGCAGTTCTTC
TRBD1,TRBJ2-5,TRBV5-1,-,CASSFGQGVETQYF,TGCGCCAGCAGCTTCGGACAGGGGGTGGAGACCCAGTACTTC
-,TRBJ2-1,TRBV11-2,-,CASSLVPRVVGYNEQFF,TGTGCCAGCAGCTTGGTCCCCCGGGTCGTGGGCTACAATGAGCAGTTCTTC
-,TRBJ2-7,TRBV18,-,CASSLYYEQYF,TGTGCCAGCTCACTATACTACGAGCAGTACTTC
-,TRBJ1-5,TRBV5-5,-,CASSPGWGDQPQHF,TGTGCCAGCAGCCCTGGATGGGGAGATCAGCCCCAGCATTTT
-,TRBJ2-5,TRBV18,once,CASSPNSGETQYF,TGTGCCAGCTCACCAAACAGCGGAGAGACCCAGTACTTC
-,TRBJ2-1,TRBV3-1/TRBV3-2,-,CASSQDGAGRPYNEQFF,TGTGCCAGCAGCCAAGACGGCGCGGGACGACCCTACAATGAGCAGTTCTTC